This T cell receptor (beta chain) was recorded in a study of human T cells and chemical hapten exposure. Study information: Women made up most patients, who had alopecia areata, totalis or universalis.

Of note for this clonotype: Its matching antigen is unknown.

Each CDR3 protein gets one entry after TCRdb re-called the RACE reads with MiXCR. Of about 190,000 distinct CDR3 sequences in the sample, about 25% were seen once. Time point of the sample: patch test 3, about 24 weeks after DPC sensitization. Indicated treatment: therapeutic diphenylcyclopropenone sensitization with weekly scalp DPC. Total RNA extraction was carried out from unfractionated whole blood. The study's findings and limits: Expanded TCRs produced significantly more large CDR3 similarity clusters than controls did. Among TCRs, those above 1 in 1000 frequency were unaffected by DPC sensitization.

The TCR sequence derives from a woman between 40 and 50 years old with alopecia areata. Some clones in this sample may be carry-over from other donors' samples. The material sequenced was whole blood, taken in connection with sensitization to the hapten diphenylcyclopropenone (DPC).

CDR3 residues: CASSDGQGASGTNEKLFF. CDR3 nucleotide sequence: TGTGCCAGCAGCGACGGACAGGGGGCATCGGGCACTAATGAAAAACTGTTTTTT. The rearrangement joins TRBV2 to TRBJ1-4, with 11 bases matching TRBD1. The germline CDR1 and CDR2 sequences are SNHLY and FYNNEI. With 6 bases clipped from V and 2 bases from J, the junction kept 11 bases outside the gene matches. The CDR3 runs to 18 residues.